This T cell receptor (beta chain) was captured by sequencing in a study of beta chain features in type 1 diabetes. Sequenced material consisted of expressed TCRB transcripts (all of the isolated RNA was reverse transcribed). Approximately 3.9 million reads per sample were averaged for naive, central memory and regulatory samples. Sequencing used immunoSEQ multiplex PCR; TCRdb keeps in-frame clones, though not all of them. The repertoire holds nearly 250,000 clones, under 70% seen once, with about 0.05% in the top ten. Study observations and caveats: Shorter templates may be favored by PCR, equally so in patients and controls. VDJ junctions in type 1 diabetes patients carried more deletions and fewer insertions.

J lost 7 bases, V lost 6 bases, and 10 bases had no gene match. The CDR3 contains 14 residues. The germline V gene has CDR1 SQVTM and CDR2 ANQGSEA. As concerns this clone: Antigen: not known.

Averaging approximately 110 mL, one heparinised blood draw came from each individual donor. This chain joins TRBV29-1 and TRBJ2-7, with 12 bases that match TRBD1. Sequenced material: naive CD4+ T cells from blood. The receptor was derived from a man aged 25-40 years in good health. The CDR3 reads CSVFPGQGAREQYF. The CDR3 DNA reads TGCAGCGTGTTCCCGGGACAGGGGGCGAGGGAGCAGTACTTC.